Reported below is one T cell receptor beta chain. Its antigen is as yet unknown. Germline V gene data show CDR1 as SEHNR and CDR2 as FQNEAQ (reference sequence). V was clipped by 7 bases and J by 11 bases, with 23 bases between them. The CDR3 runs 14 residues. This entry belongs to a study of cytomegalovirus exposure and HLA in healthy donors. Across the study: Of all 400 or so donors who were genotyped, 80% to 85% belonged to the Caucasian-associated ancestry cluster. The study's findings and limits: TCR beta chain V- and J-gene trimming was linked, in a later analysis, to a missense variant in DCLRE1C. TRBV6-2, TRBV6-3 and other indistinguishable V segments were excluded.

The PCR contained 60 Vbeta and 13 Jbeta primers. In the original analysis: Later analysis identified 88 million or so unique TCR beta chains, about 10 million shared. Produced via immunoSEQ multiplex PCR; TCRdb's table is partial and in-frame only. V and J calls and clone size are as listed in that table; D and trimming were resolved from the DNA. The sample consists of around 100,000 clones, approximately 60% of them appearing once. The receptor's source is a woman in her 30s in good health and CMV-seronegative. The rearrangement uses TRBV7-9 and TRBJ1-1; D might be TRBD1 (5 bases). Sequencing was done on a sample of PBMCs. The chain's CDR3 is CASTDGHRPLGAFF. The CDR3 nucleotides read TGTGCCAGCACCGATGGACACCGTCCTTTGGGCGCTTTCTTT.